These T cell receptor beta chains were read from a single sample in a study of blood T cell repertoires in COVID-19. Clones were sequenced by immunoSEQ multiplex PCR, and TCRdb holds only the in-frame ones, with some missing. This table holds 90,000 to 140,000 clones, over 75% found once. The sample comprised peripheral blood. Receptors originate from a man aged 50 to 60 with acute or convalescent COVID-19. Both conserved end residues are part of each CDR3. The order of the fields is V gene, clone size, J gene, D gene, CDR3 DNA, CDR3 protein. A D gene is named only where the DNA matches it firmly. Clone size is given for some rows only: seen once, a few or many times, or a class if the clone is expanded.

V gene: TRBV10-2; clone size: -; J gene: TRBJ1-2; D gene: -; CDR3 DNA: TGCGCCAGCACCACAGGGAACTATGGCTACACCTTC; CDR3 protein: CASTTGNYGYTF
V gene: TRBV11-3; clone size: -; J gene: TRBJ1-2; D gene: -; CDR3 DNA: TGTGCCAGCAGCTTAGACAGGGCCTATGGCTACACCTTC; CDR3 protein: CASSLDRAYGYTF
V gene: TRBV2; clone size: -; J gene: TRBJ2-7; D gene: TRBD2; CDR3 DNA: TGTGCCAGCAGGGGGGGGCGGGAGGGCTACGAGCAGTACTTC; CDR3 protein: CASRGGREGYEQYF
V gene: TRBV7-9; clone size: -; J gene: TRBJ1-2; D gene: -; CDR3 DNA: TGTGCCAGCAGCTGGACAGCGGATTATGGCTACACCTTC; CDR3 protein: CASSWTADYGYTF
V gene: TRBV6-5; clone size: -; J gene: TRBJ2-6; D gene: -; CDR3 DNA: TGTGCCAGCTGGAGTCCCCACTCTGGGGCCAACGTCCTGACTTTC; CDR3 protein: CASWSPHSGANVLTF
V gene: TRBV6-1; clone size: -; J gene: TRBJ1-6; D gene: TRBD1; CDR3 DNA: TGTGCCAGCAGTGAAGCTCCCCCGGGACAGGGTTATCTTTCACCCCTCCACTTT; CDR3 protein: CASSEAPPGQGYLSPLHF
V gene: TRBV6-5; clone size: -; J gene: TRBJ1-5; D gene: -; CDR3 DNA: TGTGCCAGCAGAATCAATAGCAATCAGCCCCAGCATTTT; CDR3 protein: CASRINSNQPQHF
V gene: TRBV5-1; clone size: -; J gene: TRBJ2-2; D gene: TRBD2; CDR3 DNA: TGCGCCAGCAGCCCCCCAGCGGGGGGCCCGAACACCGGGGAGCTGTTTTTT; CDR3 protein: CASSPPAGGPNTGELFF
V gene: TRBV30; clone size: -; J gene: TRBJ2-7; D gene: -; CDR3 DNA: TGTGCCTGGAGTGGTGGGGCGGACGAGCAGTACTTC; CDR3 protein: CAWSGGADEQYF
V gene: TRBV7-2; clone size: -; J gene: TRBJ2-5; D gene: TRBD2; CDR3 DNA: TGTGCCAGCAGCTTAGATAGCTGGTGGCGGGGGGCGGAGACCCAGTACTTC; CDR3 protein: CASSLDSWWRGAETQYF
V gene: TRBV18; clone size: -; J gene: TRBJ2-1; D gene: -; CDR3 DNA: TGTGCCAGCTCAGGGAGCTCCTACAATGAGCAGTTCTTC; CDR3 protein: CASSGSSYNEQFF
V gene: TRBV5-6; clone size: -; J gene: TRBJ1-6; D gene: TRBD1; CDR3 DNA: TGTGCCAGCAGCTTAACGGGACAGGGCGACTCACCCCTCCACTTT; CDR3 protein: CASSLTGQGDSPLHF
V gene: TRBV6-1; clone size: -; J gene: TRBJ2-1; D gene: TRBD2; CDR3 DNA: TGTGCCAGCAGTGACGGGGGGTGGCAGGGAATTCTTGAGCAGTTCTTC; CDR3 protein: CASSDGGWQGILEQFF
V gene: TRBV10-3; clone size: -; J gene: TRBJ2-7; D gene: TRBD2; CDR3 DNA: TGTGCCATCAGTGAGGACGGGACTAGCGGGACCTTCTCCTACGAGCAGTACTTC; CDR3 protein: CAISEDGTSGTFSYEQYF
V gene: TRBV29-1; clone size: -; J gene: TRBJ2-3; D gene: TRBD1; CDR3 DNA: TGCAGCGTACAGGGGACGCGAGATACGCAGTATTTT; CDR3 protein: CSVQGTRDTQYF
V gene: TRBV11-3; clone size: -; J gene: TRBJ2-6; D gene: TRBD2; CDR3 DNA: TGTGCCAGCAGCTTATTTTCTAGCGGGTTGTCATCTGGGGCCAACGTCCTGACTTTC; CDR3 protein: CASSLFSSGLSSGANVLTF
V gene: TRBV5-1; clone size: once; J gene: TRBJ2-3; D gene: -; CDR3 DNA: TGCGCCAGCAGCGATCCTAGCGGCACAGATACGCAGTATTTT; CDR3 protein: CASSDPSGTDTQYF
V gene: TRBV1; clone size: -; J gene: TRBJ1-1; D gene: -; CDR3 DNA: TGCACCAGCAGCCAATCCCGCAAGGACAAAGGAGTTCGTGGGAGGGTGAACACTGAAGCTTTCTTT; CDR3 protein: CTSSQSRKDKGVRGRVNTEAFF
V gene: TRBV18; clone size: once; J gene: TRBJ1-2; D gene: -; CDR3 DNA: TGTGCCAGCTCACCAGGGTGGCAGGAGGGCTATGGCTACACCTTC; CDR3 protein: CASSPGWQEGYGYTF
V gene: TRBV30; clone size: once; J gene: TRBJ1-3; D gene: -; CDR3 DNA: TGTGCCTGGAGTGTAGGAAGGGGACTAAGCTCTGGAAACACCATATATTTT; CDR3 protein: CAWSVGRGLSSGNTIYF
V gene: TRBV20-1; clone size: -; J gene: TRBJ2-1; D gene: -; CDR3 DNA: TGCAGTGCTAGTCTCGCGAGCTCCTACAATGAGCAGTTCTTC; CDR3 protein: CSASLASSYNEQFF
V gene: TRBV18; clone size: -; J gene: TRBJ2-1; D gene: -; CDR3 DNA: TGTGCCAGCTCACGAGGGATTCAACTCGATGAGCAGTTCTTC; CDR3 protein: CASSRGIQLDEQFF
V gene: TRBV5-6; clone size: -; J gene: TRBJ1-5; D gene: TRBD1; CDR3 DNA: TGTGCCAGCAGCTTGGGACAGGGTCCGAATCAGCCCCAGCATTTT; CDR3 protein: CASSLGQGPNQPQHF
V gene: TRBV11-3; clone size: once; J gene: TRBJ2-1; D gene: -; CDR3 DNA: TGTGCCAGCAGCTTAGGGACAGCCAACAATGAGCAGTTCTTC; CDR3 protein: CASSLGTANNEQFF
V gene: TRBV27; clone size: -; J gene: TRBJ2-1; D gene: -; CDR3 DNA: TGTGCCAGCAGCCGCAGGGGGGCCTACAATGAGCAGTTCTTC; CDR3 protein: CASSRRGAYNEQFF
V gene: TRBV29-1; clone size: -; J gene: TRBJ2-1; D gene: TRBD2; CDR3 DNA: TGCAGCGTCAGGTTGGGCGGGAGATCCTACAATGAGCAGTTCTTC; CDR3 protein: CSVRLGGRSYNEQFF
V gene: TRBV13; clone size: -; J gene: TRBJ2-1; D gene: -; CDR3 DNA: TGTGCCAGCAGCTTTAGCGATGAGCAGTTCTTC; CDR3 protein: CASSFSDEQFF
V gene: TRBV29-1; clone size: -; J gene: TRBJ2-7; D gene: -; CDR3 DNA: TGCAGCGTTTCCGAGACTACCCCTTCGCTTTACGAGCAGTACTTC; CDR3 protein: CSVSETTPSLYEQYF
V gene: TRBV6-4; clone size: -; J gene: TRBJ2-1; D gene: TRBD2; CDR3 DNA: TGTGCCAGCAGTGACTCGGTGGGACTAGCGGGGGGTGAGCAGTTCTTC; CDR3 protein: CASSDSVGLAGGEQFF
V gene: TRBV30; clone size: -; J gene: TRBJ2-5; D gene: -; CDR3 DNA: TGTGCCTGGAGCCCAGGCCTAGCGTCGGTGACCCAGTACTTC; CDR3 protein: CAWSPGLASVTQYF
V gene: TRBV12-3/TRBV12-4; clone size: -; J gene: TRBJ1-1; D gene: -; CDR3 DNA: TGTGCCAGCAGTTTGCAAGGGGCGCTTGGAGCTTTCTTT; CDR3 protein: CASSLQGALGAFF
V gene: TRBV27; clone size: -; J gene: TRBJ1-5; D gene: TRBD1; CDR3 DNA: TGTGCCAGCAGTTCGAACAGGGGGAGCAATCAGCCCCAGCATTTT; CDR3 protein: CASSSNRGSNQPQHF
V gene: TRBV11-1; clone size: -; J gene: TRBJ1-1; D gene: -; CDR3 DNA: TGTGCCAGCAGTACAGGGTGGGTCACTGAAGCTTTCTTT; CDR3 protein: CASSTGWVTEAFF
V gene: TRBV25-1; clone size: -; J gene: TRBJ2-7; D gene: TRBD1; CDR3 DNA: TGTGCCAGCAGTGGGACGGACAGGGGGACGCACGAGCAGTACTTC; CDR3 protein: CASSGTDRGTHEQYF
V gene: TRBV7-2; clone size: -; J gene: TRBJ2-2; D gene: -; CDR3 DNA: TGTGCCAGCAGCTTAGCCCTTGCCGGGGAGCTGTTTTTT; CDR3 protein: CASSLALAGELFF
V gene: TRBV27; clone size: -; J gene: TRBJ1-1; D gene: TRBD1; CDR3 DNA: TGTGCCAGCGGACAGGTGTGGGGAGCTTTCTTT; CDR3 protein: CASGQVWGAFF
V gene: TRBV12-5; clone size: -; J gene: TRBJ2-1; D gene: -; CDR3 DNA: TGTGCTAGTGGTTCCTCTAGCGTCAATGAGCAGTTCTTC; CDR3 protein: CASGSSSVNEQFF
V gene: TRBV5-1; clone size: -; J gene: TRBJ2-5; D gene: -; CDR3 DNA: TGCGCCAGCAGCTTGGGAGGAGGCCAAGAGACCCAGTACTTC; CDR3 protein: CASSLGGGQETQYF
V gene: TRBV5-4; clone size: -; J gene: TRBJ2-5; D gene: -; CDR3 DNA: TGTGCCAGCAGTAAGCTACAGCGGTACCAAGAGACCCAGTACTTC; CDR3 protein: CASSKLQRYQETQYF
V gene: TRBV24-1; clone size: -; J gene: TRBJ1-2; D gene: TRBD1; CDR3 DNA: TGTGCCACCAGTGATTTTAACCACCCAGGGGGCTATGGCTACACCTTC; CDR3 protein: CATSDFNHPGGYGYTF
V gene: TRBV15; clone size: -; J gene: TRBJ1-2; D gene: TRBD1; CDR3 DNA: TGTGCCACCAGCAGAGGCCTTCTTAGGACAGGGAACTATGGCTACACCTTC; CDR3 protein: CATSRGLLRTGNYGYTF
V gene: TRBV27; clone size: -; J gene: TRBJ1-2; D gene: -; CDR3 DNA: TGTGCCAGCAGTTTAACGGTCGGGGGGGGCTATGGCTACACCTTC; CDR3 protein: CASSLTVGGGYGYTF
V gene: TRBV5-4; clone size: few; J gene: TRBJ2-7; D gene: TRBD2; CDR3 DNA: TGTGCCAGCAGCCCCTCCAGCGGGGGGCTCTACGAGCAGTACTTC; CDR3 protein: CASSPSSGGLYEQYF
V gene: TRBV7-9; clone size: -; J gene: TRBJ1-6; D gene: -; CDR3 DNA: TGTGCCAGCAGTCTTAATTCACCCCTCCACTTT; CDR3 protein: CASSLNSPLHF
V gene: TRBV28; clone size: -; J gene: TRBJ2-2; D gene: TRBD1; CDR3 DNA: TGTGCCTGTACCTCCCGGGACAGGGAGAACACCGGGGAGCTGTTTTTT; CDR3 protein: CACTSRDRENTGELFF
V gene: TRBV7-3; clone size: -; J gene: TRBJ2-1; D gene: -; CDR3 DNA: TGTGCCAGCAGCTTAACGTGGGGTAGCGGCTCCTACAATGAGCAGTTCTTC; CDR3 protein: CASSLTWGSGSYNEQFF